Following are 16 T cell receptor beta chains from one sample sequenced in a study of cytomegalovirus exposure and HLA in healthy donors. The primer mix had 60 Vbeta and 13 Jbeta primers. The data were produced by immunoSEQ multiplex PCR, yet TCRdb's version contains in-frame clones alone and is incomplete. The sample has 150,000 to 200,000 clones; 77% are singletons. The sequencing sample was made of PBMCs. The receptor set was obtained from a woman under 40 in good health and CMV-seronegative.

The J gene is TRBJ2-3, the V gene TRBV29-1, with D perhaps matching TRBD2 (6 bases). There are 14 residues in the CDR3. Germline CDR1 and CDR2: SQVTM and ANQGSEA. Trimming stripped 8 bases from V and 1 base from J, with 16 bases between. CDR3 DNA sequence: TGCAGCCAGGAGGGCCTGGGGGGCACAGATACGCAGTATTTT. As protein: CSQEGLGGTDTQYF.

This chain joins TRBV7-2 and TRBJ2-7, with 7 bases matching TRBD1. Germline V gene lookup returns CDR1 SGHTA and CDR2 FQGNSA. Losses at the gene ends were 5 bases for V and 13 bases for J; bases not matched to a gene: 8. CDR3 length: 11 amino acids. DNA for the CDR3: TGTGCCAGCAGCCTAGGACAGGTAGCTTACTTC. This sequence encodes CASSLGQVAYF.

This clone was seen a handful of times. The chain is built from TRBV18 and TRBJ2-6; the D is unclear. Looked up from germline, CDR1 is KGHSH and CDR2 is LQKENI. V was pared by 2 bases and J by 4 bases, with 9 bases between. The CDR3 runs to 15 residues. The CDR3 DNA reads as TGTGCCAGCTCACCATCCGGGTCCGGGGCCAACGTCCTGACTTTC. It encodes CASSPSGSGANVLTF.

This sequence joins TRBV4-1 and TRBJ2-5; 7 positions agree with TRBD2. The end of the DNA aligns better with TRBJ2-7, so the J call may be wrong. CDR3 length: 15 amino acids. Germline V CDR1 and CDR2: MGHRA, YSYEKL. CDR3 DNA: TGCGCCAGCAGCAACCTCCCTAGCGGCGCCTACGAGCAGTACTTC. It is translated as CASSNLPSGAYEQYF.

The genes are TRBV28 and TRBJ1-2, with TRBD1 matching 8 bases. This CDR3 is 16 amino acids long. CDR1 is MDHEN, CDR2 SYDVKM, per germline. V gave up 1 base and J gave up 0 bases; unmatched junction bases: 4. Here the CDR3 reads CASSLSGQVPNYGYTF. CDR3 bases: TGTGCCAGCAGTTTATCGGGACAGGTCCCTAACTATGGCTACACCTTC.

V usage is TRBV5-1 and J usage is TRBJ1-2, with 10 bases matching TRBD1. After removal of 0 bases from V and 8 bases from J, the junction contained 10 bases not matched to a gene. The CDR3 contains 16 residues. Germline-derived CDR1 and CDR2 are SGHRS and YFSETQ. CDR3 in DNA: TGCGCCAGCAGCTTGGTCGACAGGGGGCGCTGGGAAGGCTACACCTTC. Its translation: CASSLVDRGRWEGYTF.

The rearrangement uses TRBV7-9 and TRBJ1-4, with D uncertain. Germline CDR1 SEHNR, CDR2 FQNEAQ (reference sequence). The CDR3 is 15 residues long. V lost 0 bases and J lost 5, with 10 bases in between. The CDR3 DNA sequence: TGTGCCAGCAGCTTAGCCCAATCCCTAAATGAAAAACTGTTTTTT. Amino acids: CASSLAQSLNEKLFF.

The table lists this clone with a count of one. The chain links TRBV29-1 to TRBJ1-2, with TRBD1 matching over 7 bases. With V trimmed by 3 bases and J by 6 bases, 10 bases remained unmatched. This CDR3 is 14 amino acids long. Germline V gene sequence: CDR1 SQVTM, CDR2 ANQGSEA. The CDR3 DNA reads TGCAGCGTTGAGGTTCTTCGAACAGGGGATGGCTACACCTTC. Protein product: CSVEVLRTGDGYTF.

V and J are TRBV29-1 and TRBJ2-1, with D perhaps matching TRBD2 (5 bases). V dropped 7 bases and J dropped 4 bases, with 11 bases sitting between them. The germline CDR1 and CDR2 sequences are SQVTM and ANQGSEA. This CDR3 has 12 residues. DNA for the CDR3: TGCAGCGGCGGACTCGCTTACAATGAGCAGTTCTTC. This encodes CSGGLAYNEQFF.

V usage is TRBV5-6 and J usage is TRBJ2-1; TRBD2 aligns across 7 bases. CDR1 and CDR2 from the germline V gene are SGHDT and YYEEEE. With 2 bases clipped from V and 3 bases from J, the junction kept 5 bases outside the gene matches. There are 15 residues in the CDR3. In DNA, the CDR3 is TGTGCCAGCAGCTTCTGGGCGGGAGACTACAATGAGCAGTTCTTC. Translated: CASSFWAGDYNEQFF.

V is TRBV7-9 and J is TRBJ2-5; possible D gene TRBD1, 6 bases. The germline CDR1 and CDR2 sequences are SEHNR and FQNEAQ (reference sequence). CDR3 length: 15 residues. V lost 4 bases and J lost 1, with 13 bases in between. CDR3 in amino acids: CASSSYTGTQETQYF. CDR3 DNA: TGTGCCAGCAGCTCATATACAGGGACCCAAGAGACCCAGTACTTC.

The rearrangement links TRBV6-5 to TRBJ1-2, with 12 nucleotides matching TRBD1. CDR3 length: 15 residues. Germline CDR1 and CDR2: MNHEY and SVGAGI. The V gene end was trimmed by 7 bases and the J gene end by 7 bases; junction bases not matched to a gene: 10. The CDR3 sequence: CASTIGTGGASGYTF. The CDR3 DNA follows: TGTGCCAGCACCATCGGGACAGGGGGCGCCTCTGGCTACACCTTC.

CDR3: CASHVLQRTGKYGYTF. The CDR3 DNA reads as TGTGCCAGCCATGTCCTCCAGCGGACAGGGAAGTATGGCTACACCTTC. The V gene is TRBV2, the J gene TRBJ1-2; TRBD1 aligns across 8 bases. This CDR3 comprises 16 residues. The V gene's germline CDR1 is SNHLY and CDR2 FYNNEI. V trimming: 8 bases; J trimming: 5 bases; junction bases outside the gene matches: 16.

This clone was counted only a few times. This chain joins TRBV6-5 and TRBJ2-7; TRBD2 aligns across 7 bases. This CDR3 region has 13 residues. V trimming: 6 bases; J trimming: 4 bases; junction bases outside the gene matches: 6. Per germline, CDR1 MNHEY and CDR2 SVGAGI. The DNA of the CDR3 is TGTGCCAGCAGCTACGGACTAGGGTACGAGCAGTACTTC. This gives the protein CASSYGLGYEQYF.

This chain connects TRBV18 to TRBJ1-5, with 11 positions matching TRBD1. The CDR3 extends over 17 amino acids. Germline V gene lookup returns CDR1 KGHSH and CDR2 LQKENI. Trimming took 1 base from V and 3 from J; bases not matched to a gene: 5. The CDR3 protein is CASSPLRTGGDNQPQHF. Here the CDR3 DNA reads TGTGCCAGCTCACCACTAAGGACAGGGGGCGACAATCAGCCCCAGCATTTT.

Only one count was recorded for this clone. This chain connects TRBV5-4 to TRBJ2-5, with TRBD2 matching 8 bases. The CDR3 runs 14 residues. With 0 bases clipped from V and 6 bases from J, the junction kept 4 bases outside the gene matches. Germline CDR1 SGHNT, CDR2 YYREEE (reference sequence). CDR3 coding DNA: TGTGCCAGCAGCTTGGCACGGGGGGGGAAGACCCAGTACTTC. Its protein product is CASSLARGGKTQYF.